The 14 T cell receptor beta chains reported below all come from one sample, sequenced in a study of T cell responses to AZD1222 COVID-19 vaccine (dated by TCRdb to the early 2020s). This sample's time point label indicates: baseline before first vaccination. According to the study, the label for this sample's treatment or condition signals: meningococcal conjugate vaccine given as trial control. The library was produced with the immunoSEQ multiplex PCR assay. Sourced from immuneACCESS, this table was stored by TCRdb with only in-frame sequences that have V and J called. A share of the clones is absent; for the studies checked, an unresolved V gene accounts for under half, and the remainder has no known explanation. For this sample the table gives over 150,000 clones, of which about 90% were detected only once. The top ten constitute 4.4% of the sample. Sample: peripheral blood, taken on day 0 of MenACWY control vaccination. The receptors derive from an adult in good health.

The rearrangement uses TRBV5-1 and TRBJ1-1; TRBD1 might be the D (5 bases). The germline V gene has CDR1 SGHRS and CDR2 YFSETQ. The germline V and J ends were trimmed by 4 bases and 0 bases, with 10 bases remaining between them. This CDR3 comprises 14 residues. The CDR3 DNA sequence: TGCGCCAGCAGCCAACAGGCGCTGAACACTGAAGCTTTCTTT. As protein: CASSQQALNTEAFF.

CDR3 in DNA: TGTGCTAGTGGTTTGAGTTTCAACACTGAAGCTTTCTTT. This sequence encodes CASGLSFNTEAFF. The V call is TRBV12-5, the J call TRBJ1-1; D gene ambiguous. The CDR3 extends over 13 amino acids. The germline V gene encodes CDR1 LGHNT and CDR2 FRNRAP. The V end lost 2 bases, the J end lost 2 bases, and 6 bases lay between the germline ends.

V is TRBV6-4 and J is TRBJ2-2, with TRBD1 matching over 9 bases. In germline, CDR1 is MRHNA, CDR2 SNTAGT. The trim removed 6 bases at V and 5 bases at J, leaving 4 bases unmatched. The CDR3 contains 14 residues. The CDR3: CASSRDRATGELFF. The CDR3 DNA reads as TGTGCCAGCAGCCGGGACAGGGCTACCGGGGAGCTGTTTTTT.

The chain employs TRBV7-6 and TRBJ1-3; TRBD1 aligns across 7 bases. This CDR3 region has 14 residues. The V and J ends lost 1 base and 10 bases, in that order; junction bases with no gene match: 7. Germline-derived CDR1 and CDR2 are SGHVS and FNYEAQ. CDR3 amino acids: CASSLETGMRTIYF. Written as DNA, the CDR3 is TGTGCCAGCAGCTTAGAGACAGGGATGAGGACCATATATTTT.

The chain carries TRBV27 and TRBJ2-2; 8 bases match TRBD2. Germline lookup yields CDR1 MNHEY and CDR2 SMNVEV (reference sequence). Germline trimming cut 6 bases from V and 7 bases from J; bases unmatched to any gene: 13. The CDR3 has 16 residues. The CDR3, as DNA: TGTGCCAGCAGCTCCAGCGGGAGTACTCTTGGCGGGGAGCTGTTTTTT. This translates into CASSSSGSTLGGELFF.

The V gene is TRBV15, the J gene TRBJ2-1; D is perhaps TRBD1 (6 bases). Trimming took off 1 base at V and 9 bases at J, with 16 bases between the two ends. The CDR3 totals 15 residues. Looked up from germline, CDR1 is LNHNV and CDR2 is YYDKDF (reference sequence). The CDR3 DNA is TGTGCCACCAGCAGAGGAGGAGCAGGGGTGTTTGAGCAGTTCTTC. It is translated as CATSRGGAGVFEQFF.

This clone is a singleton in its sample. This chain joins TRBV28 and TRBJ1-4, with TRBD1 identical over 7 bases. Trimming at V came to 5 bases and at J to 5 bases, leaving 5 bases not matched to a gene. Per the germline V gene, CDR1 is MDHEN and CDR2 is SYDVKM. There are 14 residues in the CDR3. CDR3 in amino acids: CASSRQGSNEKLFF. In DNA form, the CDR3 reads TGTGCCAGCAGTAGACAGGGCTCCAATGAAAAACTGTTTTTT.

The gene calls are TRBV5-1 and TRBJ1-3; 10 positions agree with TRBD1. V was clipped by 3 bases and J by 0 bases; unmatched bases: 6. This CDR3 is built from 17 residues. The germline CDR1 and CDR2 sequences are SGHRS and YFSETQ. CDR3 residues: CASSSFGTGDSGNTIYF. DNA for the CDR3: TGCGCCAGCAGCTCCTTCGGGACAGGGGACTCTGGAAACACCATATATTTT.

The J gene is TRBJ2-5, the V gene TRBV28; D gene ambiguous. Trimming left V 3 bases short and J 0 bases short, with 8 bases between. Per the germline V gene, CDR1 is MDHEN and CDR2 is SYDVKM. The CDR3 runs 14 residues. The DNA of the CDR3 is TGTGCCAGCAGTTTCGGCGGATACCAAGAGACCCAGTACTTC. This gives the protein CASSFGGYQETQYF. The complete variable domain, with remaining parts taken from reference TRBV28 and TRBJ2-5, reads DVKVTQSSRYLVKRTGEKVFLECVQDMDHENMFWYRQDPGLGLRLIYFSYDVKMKEKGDIPEGYSVSREKKERFSLILESASTNQTSMYLCASSFGGYQETQYFGPGTRLLVL.

V gene TRBV6-5 combines with J gene TRBJ1-1, with D possibly matching TRBD1 (6 bases). CDR3 length: 14 amino acids. V shed 8 bases and J shed 1 base, with 14 bases lying between them. The germline V gene encodes CDR1 MNHEY and CDR2 SVGAGI. The CDR3 nucleotides are TGTGCCAGCTACCAGGGGAAGGGGAACACTGAAGCTTTCTTT. The encoded protein is CASYQGKGNTEAFF.

The chain recombines TRBV18 with TRBJ1-4, with a possible D match to TRBD1 (5 bases). V was clipped by 6 bases and J by 0 bases, with 11 bases between them. CDR1 is KGHSH and CDR2 is LQKENI in the germline V gene. This CDR3 has 15 residues. The CDR3 reads CASSPWGSTNEKLFF. In DNA form, the CDR3 reads TGTGCCAGCTCTCCCTGGGGGTCAACTAATGAAAAACTGTTTTTT.

V is TRBV11-2 and J is TRBJ1-5; D is unresolved. V was shortened by 2 bases and J by 5 bases, with 4 bases between the two germline ends. The CDR3 has 12 amino acids. Germline V lookup: CDR1 SGHAT, CDR2 FQNNGV. CDR3 in DNA: TGTGCCAGCAGCTTAAACCATCAGCCCCAGCATTTT. Protein sequence: CASSLNHQPQHF.

The V gene is TRBV19, the J gene TRBJ1-3, with TRBD1 as a possible D gene (5 bases). Germline V gene lookup returns CDR1 LNHDA and CDR2 SQIVND (reference sequence). The CDR3 sequence is 14 residues long. V lost 9 bases, J lost 4 bases, and 16 bases lay in between. The CDR3 reads CASTIRGIGNTIYF. As DNA, the CDR3 is TGTGCCAGCACTATACGGGGGATCGGAAACACCATATATTTT.

CDR3 in amino acids: CASSATIIGELFF. The DNA for the CDR3 is TGTGCCAGCAGCGCGACAATAATCGGGGAGCTGTTTTTT. This chain links TRBV6-4 with TRBJ2-2; D remains unclear. Trimming stripped 6 bases from V and 7 bases from J, with 12 bases between. The CDR3 has 13 residues. From germline, CDR1 is MRHNA and CDR2 SNTAGT.